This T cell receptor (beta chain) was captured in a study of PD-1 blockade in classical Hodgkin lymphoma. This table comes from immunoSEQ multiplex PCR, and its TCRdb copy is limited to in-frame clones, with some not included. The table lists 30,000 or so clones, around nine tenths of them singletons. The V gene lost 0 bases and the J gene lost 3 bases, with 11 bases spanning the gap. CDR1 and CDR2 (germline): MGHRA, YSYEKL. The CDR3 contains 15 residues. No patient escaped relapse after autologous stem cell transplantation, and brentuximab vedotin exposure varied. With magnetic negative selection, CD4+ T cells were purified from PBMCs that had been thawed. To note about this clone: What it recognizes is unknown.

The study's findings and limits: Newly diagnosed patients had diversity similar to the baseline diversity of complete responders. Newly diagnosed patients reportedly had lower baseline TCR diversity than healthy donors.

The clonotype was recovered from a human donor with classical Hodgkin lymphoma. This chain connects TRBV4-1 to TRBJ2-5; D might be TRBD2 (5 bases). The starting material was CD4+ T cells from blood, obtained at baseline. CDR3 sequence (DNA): TGCGCCAGCAGCCAAGACTCCGGGGTAAAAGAGACCCAGTACTTC. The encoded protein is CASSQDSGVKETQYF.